The 27 T cell receptor beta chains below were found in one sample sequenced in a study of blood T cells in healthy people across ages. The authors ran a second PCR of roughly 6 to 11 cycles using a sample-barcoded 5' primer and a J-beta primer mix. TCRdb processed the 5' RACE reads anew with MiXCR; each CDR3 protein has one entry. The sample lists 800,000 to 950,000 distinct CDR3 sequences, almost 30% occurring once. Separately, the same data were catalogued under a study of T cells of mothers and their children.

Sample: blood. The receptors shown here come from a woman aged 40 to 50 in good health.

The CDR3 here is CASGRGGEVKNIQYF. Here the CDR3 DNA reads TGTGCCAGCGGTCGTGGAGGGGAAGTCAAAAACATTCAGTACTTC. The chain employs TRBV6-1 and TRBJ2-4, with a weak D call TRBD2 (6 bases). The ends were cut back, 8 bases at V and 3 bases at J, with 17 bases in the middle. Germline-derived CDR1 and CDR2 are MNHNS and SASEGT. This CDR3 has 15 residues.

The J gene is TRBJ2-1, the V gene TRBV7-9, with D perhaps matching TRBD1 (5 bases). The V gene lost 6 bases and the J gene lost 3 bases, with 12 bases spanning the gap. Germline V lookup: CDR1 SEHNR, CDR2 FQNEAQ (reference sequence). The CDR3 contains 14 residues. CDR3 in DNA: TGTGCCAGCAGTCAGGGTCCGTACTACAATGAGCAGTTCTTC. It encodes CASSQGPYYNEQFF.

This chain connects TRBV19 to TRBJ2-7; D call uncertain. The CDR3 loop spans 13 amino acids. Germline loops: CDR1 LNHDA, CDR2 SQIVND (reference sequence). Trimming removed 5 bases from V and 7 bases from J, with 15 bases in between. The CDR3 spells CASSPRHSAEQYF. The DNA for the CDR3 is TGTGCCAGTAGTCCGCGGCACTCAGCTGAGCAGTACTTC.

V usage is TRBV15 and J usage is TRBJ2-1; weak D call: TRBD2 (6 bases). In germline, CDR1 is LNHNV, CDR2 YYDKDF (reference sequence). The CDR3 consists of 15 residues. Trimming pared 1 base from V and 4 bases from J, leaving 11 bases between. CDR3 sequence reads: CATSRVPGEYNEQFF. The DNA for the CDR3 is TGTGCCACCAGCAGAGTTCCGGGGGAGTACAATGAGCAGTTCTTC.

This clonotype came up a few times. The V gene is TRBV10-3, the J gene TRBJ2-3; 9 nucleotides line up with TRBD1. This CDR3 is 16 amino acids long. V dropped 4 bases and J dropped 3; count of bases not matched to a gene: 8. Germline loops: CDR1 ENHRY, CDR2 SYGVKD. CDR3 loop: CAISGAGTGITDTQYF. The CDR3 coding sequence is TGTGCCATCAGTGGGGCCGGGACAGGGATAACAGATACGCAGTATTTT.

V gene TRBV5-1 combines with J gene TRBJ1-2, with TRBD1 matching 9 bases. Trimming at V came to 0 bases and at J to 8 bases, leaving 5 bases not matched to a gene. The CDR3 sequence is 14 residues long. In germline, CDR1 is SGHRS, CDR2 YFSETQ. Here the CDR3 reads CASSLGTGEWGYTF. Written as DNA, the CDR3 is TGCGCCAGCAGCTTGGGGACAGGGGAGTGGGGCTACACCTTC.

This clonotype has at least ten counts. The gene calls are TRBV6-1 and TRBJ2-7; D call uncertain. The CDR3 runs 12 residues. Per the germline V gene, CDR1 is MNHNS and CDR2 is SASEGT. V lost 7 bases and J 5 bases, leaving 12 bases between the germline ends. The CDR3 bases are TGTGCCAGCACATTGAGTAATGACGAGCAGTACTTC. Translation gives CASTLSNDEQYF.

This chain uses TRBV25-1 with TRBJ1-2, with D maybe TRBD1 (6 bases). V lost 2 bases and J 7 bases, leaving 17 bases between the germline ends. This CDR3 is built from 15 residues. The germline gives CDR1 MGHDK, CDR2 SYGVNS. DNA for the CDR3: TGTGCCAGCAGTGAAACGGACAGCCCCCTGCGTGGCTACACCTTC. It codes for CASSETDSPLRGYTF.

This clonotype was recorded many times. V and J are TRBV29-1 and TRBJ2-5; 11 bases are a match to TRBD2. The CDR3 covers 14 residues. Germline V gene lookup returns CDR1 SQVTM and CDR2 ANQGSEA. J lost 4 bases, V lost 3 bases, and 4 bases had no gene match. CDR3 amino acids: CSVEATSGGETQYF. DNA for the CDR3: TGCAGCGTTGAGGCAACTAGCGGGGGAGAGACCCAGTACTTC.

This clonotype occurred a few times. The CDR3 reads CASRTLGGGNTEAFF. The CDR3 region has the DNA TGTGCCAGCAGGACGCTTGGAGGAGGGAACACTGAAGCTTTCTTT. V is TRBV6-2 or TRBV6-3 and J is TRBJ1-1; D remains unclear. This CDR3 has 15 amino acids. Looked up from germline, CDR1 is MNHEY and CDR2 is SVGEGT. Deletions cut 6 bases from V and 1 base from J, with 15 bases between.

A word on this clonotype: The junction departs from the called germline gene at one end, perhaps through a read error. The chain joins TRBV7-9 to TRBJ2-1; D possibly corresponds to TRBD1 (6 bases). Germline-derived CDR1 and CDR2 are SEHNR and FQNEAQ (reference sequence). This CDR3 is built from 14 residues. In DNA form, the CDR3 reads TGTGTCAGCACCACAGGGATTTCCTACAATGAGCAGTTCTTC. Residues: CVSTTGISYNEQFF.

This clonotype was counted a few times. The chain combines TRBV5-5 with TRBJ2-3; unclear D gene. From germline, CDR1 is SGHKS and CDR2 YYEKEE (reference sequence). This CDR3 spans 14 amino acids. Trimming removed 2 bases from V and 5 bases from J, with 12 bases in between. The DNA for the CDR3 is TGTGCCAGCAGCTTCAGTCAGTATTTAGATACGCAGTATTTT. This codes for CASSFSQYLDTQYF.

Worth noting for this clonotype: The junction shows a germline mismatch at one end, possibly a read error. The chain joins TRBV4-3 to TRBJ2-7; D gene unclear. Germline values: CDR1 LGHNA, CDR2 YSLEER. This CDR3 comprises 11 residues. The CDR3 loop reads CASNQAHEQYF. CDR3 coding DNA: TGCGCCAGCAACCAAGCCCATGAGCAGTACTTC.

For this clonotype: Compared with germline, one end of the junction differs, possibly owing to a read error. The chain carries TRBV11-2 and TRBJ1-1; 9 bases agree with TRBD1. CDR1 and CDR2 (germline): SGHAT, FQNNGV. The CDR3 runs to 16 residues. CDR3 sequence: CASSSGDRGENTETFF. The CDR3 DNA reads as TGTGCCAGCAGCTCAGGAGACAGGGGGGAGAACACTGAAACTTTCTTT.

In its sample, this clonotype was seen a few times. This chain connects TRBV6-1 to TRBJ2-5, with 11 bases fitting TRBD1. The V segment lost 2 bases and the J segment 2 bases; nucleotides outside the gene matches: 13. CDR1 and CDR2 from the germline V gene are MNHNS and SASEGT. The CDR3 has 19 amino acids. This CDR3 reads CASSEWAIGTGGTQETQYF. CDR3 DNA: TGTGCCAGCAGTGAATGGGCTATAGGGACAGGGGGAACTCAAGAGACCCAGTACTTC.

This clonotype has only a few counts. This rearrangement joins TRBV6-5 to TRBJ1-6; D not resolved. V was shortened by 2 bases and J by 7 bases, with 9 bases between the two germline ends. CDR1 is MNHEY, CDR2 SVGAGI, per germline. The CDR3 spans 14 residues. This chain's CDR3 is CASSYERTNSPLHF. The CDR3 coding sequence is TGTGCCAGCAGTTACGAGCGGACCAATTCACCCCTCCACTTT.

This clonotype was found many times. The V gene is TRBV20-1, the J gene TRBJ2-6; TRBD1 agrees at 9 bases. Trimming removed 6 bases from V and 3 bases from J; junction bases left unmatched: 12. The CDR3 length is 17 residues. The germline CDR1 and CDR2 sequences are DFQATT and SNEGSKA (reference sequence). CDR3 residues: CSAKVGTGFIGANVLTF. DNA for the CDR3: TGCAGTGCAAAAGTTGGGACAGGGTTTATTGGGGCCAACGTCCTGACTTTC.

The table lists this clonotype with a few counts. The junction shows a germline mismatch at one end, possibly a read error. This chain links TRBV14 with TRBJ2-1; D tentatively reads TRBD1 or TRBD2 (7 bases each). Germline CDR1 reads SGHDN; CDR2 reads FVKESK. The CDR3 totals 16 residues. The CDR3 nucleotides read TGTGCCGGCAGCCAAGGACTAGGGACAGCCTACAATGAGCAGTTCTTC. Translated, it gives CAGSQGLGTAYNEQFF.

This clonotype was observed a handful of times. The chain uses TRBV7-3 and TRBJ2-3, with 9 positions matching TRBD1. The CDR3 loop spans 17 amino acids. The V gene's germline CDR1 is SGHTA and CDR2 FQGTGA. V lost 5 bases, J lost 3 bases, and 12 bases stayed unmatched. The CDR3 is CASSPRQGVGKTDTQYF. The CDR3 nucleotides are TGTGCCAGCAGCCCCAGACAGGGGGTGGGGAAAACAGATACGCAGTATTTT.

This sequence joins TRBV7-9 and TRBJ2-1; the D gene could be TRBD1 or TRBD2 (5 bases each). This CDR3 comprises 12 residues. In germline, CDR1 is SEHNR, CDR2 FQNEAQ (reference sequence). V lost 2 bases, J lost 11 bases, and 10 bases lay in between. The CDR3 nucleotides are TGTGCCAGCAGCTTAAATGGGGGAAAGCAGTTCTTC. It encodes CASSLNGGKQFF.

This clonotype came up many times. The chain carries TRBV20-1 and TRBJ2-5, with 7 nucleotides matching TRBD2. J was trimmed by 7 bases and V by 0 bases; bases with no gene match: 11. Germline CDR1 DFQATT, CDR2 SNEGSKA (reference sequence). This CDR3 spans 15 amino acids. Here the CDR3 reads CSARETSVLIGTQYF. CDR3 DNA: TGCAGTGCTAGAGAAACTAGCGTCCTTATTGGGACCCAGTACTTC.

The chain employs TRBV9 and TRBJ2-3, with D perhaps matching TRBD1 (5 bases). Looked up from germline, CDR1 is SGDLS and CDR2 is YYNGEE. Trimming took off 0 bases at V and 4 bases at J, with 15 bases between the two ends. This CDR3 has 16 amino acids. The CDR3: CASSVEGRVTSDTQYF. The CDR3 DNA reads TGTGCCAGCAGCGTAGAGGGCAGGGTTACTTCAGATACGCAGTATTTT.

The chain is built from TRBV9 and TRBJ2-3, with D hard to call. Germline V gene data show CDR1 as SGDLS and CDR2 as YYNGEE. V lost 0 bases, J lost 1 base, and 12 bases lay in between. This CDR3 region has 16 residues. The CDR3 region has the DNA TGTGCCAGCAGCGTAGGGGCCACGAGCGGCACAGATACGCAGTATTTT. It translates to CASSVGATSGTDTQYF.

This chain joins TRBV27 and TRBJ2-1; 16 bases agree with TRBD2. J gave up 6 bases and V 1 base, and 12 bases lay outside the gene matches. Germline V gene data show CDR1 as MNHEY and CDR2 as SMNVEV (reference sequence). This CDR3 contains 20 residues. For the CDR3, the DNA is TGTGCCAGCAGTTTATGGGGTTCCGGGACTAGCGGGAGGGCTCTCAATGAGCAGTTCTTC. Translated: CASSLWGSGTSGRALNEQFF.

The gene calls are TRBV12-3 or TRBV12-4 and TRBJ1-1; D unclear. This CDR3 has 11 residues. Trimming stripped 4 bases from V and 10 bases from J, with 10 bases between. Here the CDR3 DNA reads TGTGCCAGCAGTTCCGAGGGTCCAGCTTTCTTT. Protein product: CASSSEGPAFF.

This clonotype was counted only a few times. The V and J genes are TRBV20-1 and TRBJ1-2, with D unclear. Germline CDR1 reads DFQATT; CDR2 reads SNEGSKA (reference sequence). CDR3 length: 16 amino acids. The V and J ends lost 3 bases and 1 base respectively, with 18 bases between them. CDR3 in amino acids: CSASEPPEKFNYGYTF. DNA for the CDR3: TGCAGTGCTAGCGAACCCCCTGAAAAGTTTAACTATGGCTACACCTTC.

There are many counts of this clonotype. The chain is built from TRBV20-1 and TRBJ1-2; TRBD1 is a possible D gene (6 bases). V lost 3 bases and J 2 bases, leaving 16 bases between the germline ends. This CDR3 comprises 15 residues. The germline V gene has CDR1 DFQATT and CDR2 SNEGSKA (reference sequence). CDR3 region: CSASVLDRSNYGYTF. The CDR3 nucleotides are TGCAGTGCTAGTGTTCTCGACAGGTCAAACTATGGCTACACCTTC.